Below, 26 T cell receptor delta chains from the same sample are listed, as sequenced in a study of γδ T cells in repeated Plasmodium falciparum infection. TCRdb re-identified clones in the multiplex PCR reads via CATT. The sample yields approximately 93,000 delta-chain clones, 0.9% to 1% seen once. Gammadelta T cells were flow-sorted from PBMC into Vgamma9/Vdelta2+ and Vdelta2-negative populations for bulk analysis. Input material: gamma-delta T cells from blood. Receptors originate from a pool of human donors (malaria-infected and uninfected, not separated).

This clone appeared a few times. TCRdb's listed protein matches a much larger clone and diverges from this DNA's translation at residue 9, likely through a read error; the protein shown comes from the DNA. The chain couples TRDV2 to TRDJ3; D ambiguous. Here the J gene was assigned by germline matching of the DNA, as TCRdb has none. The V gene's germline CDR1 is GEAIGNYY and CDR2 EKD. Deletions cut 0 bases from V and 2 bases from J, with 16 bases between. The CDR3 spans 19 residues. The CDR3 loop reads CACDTVEGAGPWDTRQMFF. The CDR3 nucleotides are TGTGCCTGTGACACCGTGGAGGGAGCAGGTCCCTGGGACACCCGACAGATGTTTTTC.

In the case of this clone: TCRdb's protein for this DNA is that of a much larger clone and differs from the translation at residue 11, likely a read error; the protein shown is the DNA translation. The CDR3 nucleotides read TGTGCTCTTGGGGACCCCTTCCAAGGGGGATGCTTGTACACCGATAAACTCATCTTT. Translation gives CALGDPFQGGCLYTDKLIF. The genes are TRDV1 and TRDJ1; D perhaps matches TRDD3 (7 bases). Matching the DNA to germline supplied the J gene, which TCRdb does not give. CDR3 length: 19 amino acids. The V and J ends lost 3 bases and 0 bases respectively, with 23 bases between them. The V gene's germline CDR1 is TSWWSYY and CDR2 QGS.

As regards this clone: The protein recorded in TCRdb matches a much larger clone and deviates from this DNA's translation at residue 15, suggesting a read error; the protein here is obtained by translating the DNA. The V segment is TRDV1, and no J call was made; TRDD3, the D gene given by the table, was not confirmed from the DNA. Looked up from germline, CDR1 is TSWWSYY and CDR2 is QGS. The CDR3 extends over 18 amino acids. The CDR3 DNA is TGTGCTCTTGGGGAACTTCCGGTGGGGGACGACTACACCGATAATCTCATCTTT. Translated: CALGELPVGDDYTDNLIF.

This clone was seen a few times. The TCRdb protein, from a much larger clone, departs from this DNA's translation at residue 11, likely by read error; the protein shown derives from the DNA. The genes are TRDV2 and TRDJ1, with 11 bases identical to TRDD3. TCRdb offers no J gene call, so here the DNA was matched to germline to obtain one. The V segment lost 6 bases and the J segment 2 bases; nucleotides outside the gene matches: 28. The CDR3 is 22 residues long. CDR1 GEAIGNYY and CDR2 EKD come from the germline V gene. The CDR3: CACWHPTSSRCTGGYFTDKLIF. CDR3 bases: TGTGCCTGTTGGCATCCTACGTCTTCTAGGTGTACTGGGGGATATTTTACCGATAAACTCATCTTT.

With regard to this clone: For this DNA, TCRdb reports the protein of a much larger clone, which diverges at residue 9, most likely from a read error; the protein presented here is translated directly from the DNA. CDR3 sequence: CALGDLSSSGLLGDRNTDKLIF. CDR3 in DNA: TGTGCTCTTGGGGACCTTTCCTCCTCCGGGTTACTGGGGGATAGGAACACCGATAAACTCATCTTT. The chain recombines TRDV1 with TRDJ1; 11 bases fit TRDD3. This CDR3 is built from 22 residues. Germline CDR1 reads TSWWSYY; CDR2 reads QGS. V was pared by 3 bases and J by 0 bases, with 21 bases of the junction left unmatched.

The sample holds a few counts of this clone. The translation of this DNA and the TCRdb protein of a much larger clone differ at residue 10, probably owing to a read error; the protein shown here is translated from the DNA. This chain links TRDV2 with TRDJ1, with D perhaps TRDD3 (5 bases). The germline V and J ends were trimmed by 3 bases and 0 bases, with 22 bases remaining between them. Germline-derived CDR1 and CDR2 are GEAIGNYY and EKD. This CDR3 is 18 amino acids long. The CDR3 DNA reads TGTGCCTGTGACGCTGTAAGTGCTGGGAGTTTGTACACCGATAAACTCATCTTT. This encodes CACDAVSAGSLYTDKLIF.

Concerning this clone: A far larger clone is a single base away, which makes a read error likely. The sample carries other DNA sequences with the same CDR3. No J gene was called, and the V gene is TRDV2. Looked up from germline, CDR1 is GEAIGNYY and CDR2 is EKD. This CDR3 region has 9 residues. The chain's CDR3 is CAFHGGIIF. The CDR3 DNA is TGTGCCTTCCATGGGGGTATTATCTTT.

As for this clone: This sequence is one base from a far larger clone and is likely a read error. The sample has other DNA sequences that encode this CDR3 too. The rearrangement uses TRDV1 and TRDJ1; D not certain. In the absence of a J gene in TCRdb, the DNA was matched to germline to assign it here. This CDR3 spans 13 amino acids. CDR1 is TSWWSYY, CDR2 QGS, per germline. Trimming removed 6 bases from V and 7 bases from J, with 15 bases in between. The CDR3 loop reads CALGINLVTKLIF. The CDR3 coding sequence is TGTGCTCTTGGAATAAACCTGGTCACTAAACTCATCTTT.

A few counts support this clone. A far larger clone is one base from this, pointing to a likely read error. This same CDR3 is encoded by further DNA sequences in the sample. J is TRDJ1 and V is TRDV2, with 11 bases lining up with TRDD3. This CDR3 region has 17 residues. Germline CDR1 and CDR2: GEAIGNYY and EKD. With 4 bases clipped from V and 3 bases from J, the junction kept 12 bases outside the gene matches. CDR3 sequence (DNA): TGTGCCTGTGATCCCGTCGGTCTGGGGGATACATCCGATAAACTCATCTTT. Protein sequence: CACDPVGLGDTSDKLIF.

This clone was detected only a few times. A far larger clone is a single base away, which makes a read error likely. V and J are TRDV2 and TRDJ1, with TRDD2 identical over 9 bases. The J gene, not given by TCRdb, was assigned here from a germline match of the nucleotide sequence. The CDR3 loop spans 23 amino acids. With 0 bases clipped from V and 0 bases from J, the junction kept 25 bases outside the gene matches. The germline V gene encodes CDR1 GEAIGNYY and CDR2 EKD. CDR3 nucleotide sequence: TGTGCCTGTGACACCCTCGACCTTCCTACTATCGGGGGGCACCACCGCTACACCGATAAACTCATCTTT. This gives the protein CACDTLDLPTIGGHHRYTDKLIF.

A remark on this clone: A far more abundant clone sits one base away, making this likely a read error. Distinct nucleotide sequences in the sample also encode this CDR3. The chain employs TRDV1 and TRDJ1; a weak D match, TRDD3 (6 bases). V was pared by 2 bases and J by 0 bases, with 25 bases between. Germline V CDR1 and CDR2: TSWWSYY, QGS. This CDR3 spans 20 amino acids. The CDR3 DNA sequence: TGTGCTCTTGGGGAAGATCCGAAGTCTGTTGGGGATTCGTACACCGATAAACTCATCTTT. Its translation is CALGEDPKSVGDSYTDKLIF.

There are many counts of this clone. The amino acid sequence in TCRdb belongs to a much larger clone and departs from this DNA's translation at residue 16, likely a sequencing read error; the sequence shown is translated from the DNA. V usage is TRDV2 and J usage is TRDJ1, with 7 positions matching TRDD3. The CDR3 has 18 residues. CDR1 is GEAIGNYY, CDR2 EKD, per germline. The DNA for the CDR3 is TGTGCCTGTGTGTGTATCTCCTGGGGGCCCCCTCACACCGATAAACCCATCTTT. It translates to CACVCISWGPPHTDKPIF.

This clone was seen repeatedly, ten times or more. Translating this DNA gives a protein that differs at residue 14 from the TCRdb one, which belongs to a much larger clone; a read error is likely, and the protein shown is this translation. V is TRDV1 and J is TRDJ3; D is possibly TRDD3 (5 bases). CDR1 is TSWWSYY, CDR2 QGS, per germline. This CDR3 is 17 amino acids long. This chain's CDR3 is CALGVNHRPWDTRRMFF. Here the CDR3 DNA reads TGTGCTCTTGGGGTAAACCACAGGCCCTGGGACACCCGACGGATGTTTTTC.

Comment on this clone: This may be a read error: a much more frequent sequence differs by one nucleotide. V gene TRDV1 was called; the J gene was not; the D call TRDD3 from the table was never checked on the DNA. In germline, CDR1 is TSWWSYY, CDR2 QGS. This CDR3 has 21 amino acids. The CDR3 sequence: CALGNSNDRLGDLLDGDKPIF. The CDR3 DNA sequence: TGTGCTCTTGGGAACAGTAACGACCGACTGGGGGATCTACTAGACGGCGATAAACCCATCTTT.

On this clone: It is likely a read error: a sequence one base away is far more abundant. The sample carries other DNA sequences with the same CDR3. The chain links TRDV2 to TRDJ1; 13 nucleotides line up with TRDD3. The J gene comes from matching the DNA to germline here; TCRdb lacks it. The germline V gene has CDR1 GEAIGNYY and CDR2 EKD. J lost 5 bases, V lost 0 bases, and 14 bases had no gene match. The length of the CDR3 is 19 residues. In DNA form, the CDR3 reads TGTGCCTGTGACACCCTTACCGACTGGGGGATACGATCCACGGATAAACTCATCTTT. This translates into CACDTLTDWGIRSTDKLIF.

This clone was seen more than once but under ten times. A far larger clone is off by one base, so a read error is likely. V gene TRDV1 was called; the J gene was not; the table's D call, TRDD3, has no DNA check behind it. The length of the CDR3 is 17 residues. Per the germline V gene, CDR1 is TSWWSYY and CDR2 is QGS. The CDR3 protein is CALGEPLYWGPRAELIF. The CDR3 nucleotides are TGTGCTCTTGGGGAACCCCTGTACTGGGGGCCACGCGCTGAGCTCATCTTT.

This clone turned up a few times. With a far larger clone one base away, a read error is the likely cause. The DNA is omitted, as the CDR3 cannot be located on it reliably, and the CDR3 follows TCRdb's listing. J gene calling gave no result, while the V gene is TRDV2; TRDD3, the D gene given by the table, was not confirmed from the DNA. The germline V gene has CDR1 GEAIGNYY and CDR2 EKD. The CDR3 is 18 residues long, counting both termini. The CDR3 is CACDTLGLGVEDTDKLIF.

A note on this clone: This is likely an artifact of a read error, given a far larger clone one base away. The same CDR3 arises from other DNA sequences in this sample as well. The chain couples TRDV1 to TRDJ1; D might be TRDD3 (6 bases). This CDR3 has 26 residues. V dropped 0 bases and J dropped 0 bases, with 41 bases sitting between them. The germline CDR1 and CDR2 sequences are TSWWSYY and QGS. CDR3: CALGELFGGPVLTAYWGLPYTDKLIF. CDR3 coding DNA: TGTGCTCTTGGGGAACTGTTCGGGGGGCCAGTCTTGACTGCGTATTGGGGGTTACCTTACACCGATAAACTCATCTTT.

By share, this clone ranks as medium-sized. The same CDR3 also results from other DNA sequences found in this sample. The rearrangement joins TRDV2 to TRDJ1; 8 bases match TRDD3. The CDR3 has 15 amino acids. The ends lost 3 bases at V and 2 bases at J; junction bases unmatched: 7. Per the germline V gene, CDR1 is GEAIGNYY and CDR2 is EKD. The CDR3 loop reads CACDALLGGTDKLIF. In DNA, the CDR3 is TGTGCCTGTGACGCCTTACTGGGGGGGACCGATAAACTCATCTTT.

This clone has just a few counts. A far larger clone is off by one base, so a read error is likely. The same CDR3 is also encoded by other DNA sequences in this sample. The rearrangement links TRAV38-2/DV8 to TRDJ2, with a possible D match to TRDD3 (6 bases). No J gene is reported in TCRdb; it was inferred here by comparing the DNA with germline. Germline CDR1 TSESDYY, CDR2 QEAYKQQN. Trimming pared 4 bases from V and 4 bases from J, leaving 23 bases between. CDR3 length: 18 residues. This chain's CDR3 is CAYRGLPTVWGQTAQLFF. CDR3 sequence (DNA): TGTGCTTATAGGGGCCTCCCTACCGTCTGGGGACAGACAGCACAACTCTTCTTT.

This clone was seen more than once but under ten times. Since a far larger clone is one base different, this is likely a read error. Other DNA variants within this sample encode the same CDR3. The DNA for the CDR3 is TGTGCCTGTGACCGTAATACTGGGGGATACGCAGAGAGGAATTGCGGTAAACTCATCTTT. Its translation is CACDRNTGGYAERNCGKLIF. V usage is TRDV2 and J usage is TRDJ1; 13 bases align to TRDD3. TCRdb does not report a J gene; here it was assigned by matching the DNA to germline references. Germline V lookup: CDR1 GEAIGNYY, CDR2 EKD. The CDR3 extends over 20 amino acids. Trimming removed 3 bases from V and 7 bases from J; junction bases left unmatched: 22.

The table lists this clone with many counts. TCRdb lists the protein of a much larger clone for this DNA, which differs at residue 14, so this is likely a read error; the protein given here is translated from the DNA itself. The CDR3 spells CACDTRGTTSDKLTF. The DNA of the CDR3 is TGTGCCTGTGACACCCGTGGGACAACGTCCGATAAACTCACCTTT. The V gene call reads TRDV2; no J gene was called; the D segment call TRDD3 is taken from the table without a DNA check. Germline values: CDR1 GEAIGNYY, CDR2 EKD. The CDR3 totals 15 residues.

In this sample, this clone turned up many times. Translating this DNA gives a protein that differs at residue 10 from the TCRdb one, which belongs to a much larger clone; a read error is likely, and the protein shown is this translation. The chain couples TRDV1 to TRDJ1, with a possible D match to TRDD3 (5 bases). V lost 1 base, J lost 1 base, and 28 bases lay in between. In germline, CDR1 is TSWWSYY, CDR2 QGS. This CDR3 spans 21 amino acids. This CDR3 is CALGEPTPIPGTRIGTDKLIF. Here the CDR3 DNA reads TGTGCTCTTGGGGAACCCACTCCGATACCGGGGACGCGAATTGGCACCGATAAACTCATCTTT.

Details on this clone: This likely traces to a read error, being one base from a far larger clone. The sample carries other DNA sequences with the same CDR3. CDR3 in amino acids: CALGELTLLRYWGPPATDKLIF. Written as DNA, the CDR3 is TGTGCTCTTGGGGAACTGACCCTTCTCAGATACTGGGGGCCGCCGGCCACCGATAAACTCATCTTT. This chain connects TRDV1 to TRDJ1; 8 bases are shared with TRDD3. TCRdb leaves out the J gene; it was filled in here by matching the DNA to germline. Germline V gives CDR1 TSWWSYY, CDR2 QGS. The trim removed 0 bases at V and 1 base at J, leaving 22 bases unmatched. The CDR3 is 22 residues long.

As to this clone: This likely traces to a read error, being one base from a far larger clone. The same CDR3 can be traced to other DNA sequences in this sample. This rearrangement joins TRDV2 to TRDJ3; no firm D call. Germline matching of the DNA provided the J gene here, since TCRdb leaves it blank. The CDR3 runs to 18 residues. V lost 0 bases to trimming and J lost 0 bases, with 11 bases between them. The V gene's germline CDR1 is GEAIGNYY and CDR2 EKD. As DNA, the CDR3 is TGTGCCTGTGACACCCGTGGTCCAGGCTCCTGGGACACCCGACAGATGTTTTTC. Translating it yields CACDTRGPGSWDTRQMFF.

This clone showed up just a few times. It is likely a read error: a sequence one base away is far more abundant. Distinct nucleotide sequences in the sample also encode this CDR3. The J gene is TRDJ1, the V gene TRDV1; D uncertain. The J gene is absent in TCRdb and was assigned here via DNA matching to germline. The CDR3 has 13 amino acids. Trimming removed 6 bases at V and 4 bases at J, with 12 bases between. CDR1 is TSWWSYY and CDR2 is QGS in the germline V gene. The CDR3 DNA reads TGTGCTCTTGGAGAAGTAATTCACGATAAACTCATCTTT. Residues: CALGEVIHDKLIF.